What follows describes a single T cell receptor beta chain. Its antigen is unknown. The data stem from a study of cytomegalovirus exposure and HLA in healthy donors. Study as a whole: The use of the same platform for the 120 or so validation repertoires and the roughly 730 first-cohort repertoires was reported by a later analysis.

The germline CDR1 and CDR2 sequences are SGHRS and YFSETQ. This CDR3 is 14 amino acids long. J was trimmed by 3 bases and V by 4 bases; bases with no gene match: 6. Study results and limitations: Many donors carried some public TCRs, although rarity characterized most TCR sequences. Subsequent analysis showed first-cohort TCR clusters tending to co-occur in more than 95 validation repertoires. Confirmation was obtained in vitro that three CMV-associated chains are specific for CMV antigens.

TCRdb's copy holds only in-frame clones and misses some; the assay was immunoSEQ multiplex PCR. The data hold roughly 130,000 clones, with approximately 90% observed a single time. The sample was PBMCs. The chain links TRBV5-1 to TRBJ2-7; 8 nucleotides align to TRBD2. The receptor comes from a young woman in good health and CMV-seropositive. As DNA, the CDR3 is TGCGCCAGCAGCCCCGGTACTAGCGGCTACGAGCAGTACTTC. This encodes CASSPGTSGYEQYF.